In its sample, the clone carrying this T cell receptor beta chain was seen once. Its cognate antigen is unknown. The PCR was carried out with 60 Vbeta primers and 13 Jbeta primers. Data came from immunoSEQ multiplex PCR; TCRdb stores just in-frame clones and leaves some out. This sample carries 150,000 to 200,000 clones, about 77% of them seen once, and the ten largest clones take around 2.6%. The V gene end was trimmed by 5 bases and the J gene end by 7 bases; junction bases not matched to a gene: 11. The V gene's germline CDR1 is PRHDT and CDR2 FYEKMQ (reference sequence). The CDR3 extends over 17 amino acids. The data derive from a study of cytomegalovirus exposure and HLA in healthy donors. Study results and caveats: Presence/absence analyses supposed approximately even sequencing depth among donors. Most TCR beta V segments were productive about 87% or about 30% of the time in an earlier analysis. A reported reduction in N-insertions relative to the roughly 610-donor mean was seen in an Asian-associated ancestry cluster in a later analysis. In vitro confirmation showed three CMV-associated chains to be CMV antigen specific.

This TCR came from a female donor in good health and CMV-seronegative. Sequences were obtained from PBMCs. The rearrangement joins TRBV13 to TRBJ2-7, with 16 bases that match TRBD2. The CDR3 spells CASSPVGLAGGPREQYF. CDR3 nucleotides: TGTGCCAGCAGCCCAGTGGGACTAGCGGGAGGGCCCCGAGAGCAGTACTTC. Drawing the rest from reference TRBV13 and TRBJ2-7, the complete variable domain is AAGVIQSPRHLIKEKRETATLKCYPIPRHDTVYWYQQGPGQDPQFLISFYEKMQSDKGSIPDRFSAQQFSDYHSELNMSSLELGDSALYFCASSPVGLAGGPREQYFGPGTRLTVT.